This T cell receptor beta chain came from a study of Tregs in tolerant kidney transplant recipients. The overall study: CD4+CD25+CD127- cells came from roughly 3-day belatacept mixed lymphocyte reactions, some with roughly five-day graft donor restimulation. Sorting used antibodies to exclude donor cells. Study-wide findings and caveats: Biological reproducibility was not directly addressed in this study.

This CDR3 has 15 amino acids. The trim removed 4 bases at V and 3 bases at J, leaving 5 bases unmatched. Germline CDR1 SGHKS, CDR2 YYEKEE (reference sequence). Produced via immunoSEQ multiplex PCR; TCRdb's table is partial and in-frame only. The profile shows fewer than 45,000 clones, 95% of them singletons. The sample holds a few counts of this clone. Its matching antigen is unknown. What was sequenced was Tregs from blood cultured with allogeneic cells. The chain has TRBV5-5 and TRBJ1-3, with 9 bases lining up with TRBD1. The receptor's source is a human donor in good health. CDR3 in DNA: TGTGCCAGCAGCGGTACAGGGGGCGGTGGAAACACCATATATTTT. Translation gives CASSGTGGGGNTIYF.